What follows describes a single T cell receptor beta chain. Its antigen remains unknown. The conserved phenylalanine or tryptophan is not found at the CDR3 terminus, so this likely reflects a read error. These data belong to a study of T cell responses to AZD1222 COVID-19 vaccine. Overall study: Second-dose timings of about 4 or about 12 weeks were pooled. Study results and caveats: Just 5 to 7 AZD1222 recipients tested seropositive at baseline. Clonal diversity was possibly underestimated, and the donors were mostly white British, with more females. Across the whole spike, CD4 TCRs peaked at regions 160-218 and 743-854.

Per germline, CDR1 SGHNT and CDR2 YYREEE (reference sequence). The CDR3 sequence is 18 residues long. V gave up 5 bases and J gave up 2 bases, with 20 bases separating them. Clones were read by immunoSEQ multiplex PCR, and TCRdb kept only the in-frame ones, dropping some. Of roughly 97,000 clones listed, 70% to 90% are singletons. This chain uses TRBV5-4 with TRBJ1-6, with a tentative D call TRBD1 (6 bases). The specimen comprised peripheral blood, sampled on day 0 of AZD1222 vaccination. The sequence was collected from an adult in good health. CDR3 loop: CASRIPGHPAPYNSPLHL. The CDR3 DNA reads as TGTGCCAGCAGGATCCCGGGACACCCAGCCCCCTATAATTCACCCCTCCACCTT.